A selection of T cell receptor beta chains follows, all from one sample in a study of Ad26.COV2.S vaccination and SARS-CoV-2 variants. TCRdb keeps only in-frame clones here, not all; method: immunoSEQ multiplex PCR. The repertoire holds 250,000 to 300,000 clones, more than 75% seen once, with about 3.5% in the top ten. Sequenced material: peripheral blood, taken in a trial of Ad26.COV2.S vaccine versus placebo. Receptors originate from a person aged 18-60 years who received the Ad26.COV2.S COVID-19 vaccine or a placebo. CDR3s include the opening cysteine and the closing phenylalanine or tryptophan. The D gene is left open where the match is weak. The size of a clone is reported for some rows only, either as once, few or many, or as a class for expanded clones.

>-|TRBJ1-1|-|14|TRBV7-2
TGTGCCAGCAGCTTGATAGGGTCCCGGGAGCAAGCTTTCTTT
CASSLIGSREQAFF
>few|TRBJ2-7|-|14|TRBV5-4
TGTGCCAGCAGCTTGCAGGGGATCAGCACCGAGCAGTACTTC
CASSLQGISTEQYF
>-|TRBJ2-3|-|16|TRBV2
TGTGCCAGCAGTGCTCAGGGCCCAACTAACACAGATACGCAGTATTTT
CASSAQGPTNTDTQYF
>-|TRBJ2-1|-|14|TRBV30
TGTGCCTGGAGTAACGGGGGAAAGAGGGATGAGCAGTTCTTC
CAWSNGGKRDEQFF
>-|TRBJ1-5|-|14|TRBV11-2
TGTGCCAGCAGCTTAAGCCCCAGCAATCAGCCCCAGCATTTT
CASSLSPSNQPQHF
>-|TRBJ1-2|-|12|TRBV5-6
TGTGCCAGCAGCTCCACTTCATATGGCTACACCTTC
CASSSTSYGYTF
>-|TRBJ2-3|-|16|TRBV10-3
TGTGCCATCAGTGAGCCCTACCAGGGGAGCACAGATACGCAGTATTTT
CAISEPYQGSTDTQYF
>few|TRBJ2-3|TRBD2|17|TRBV7-2
TGTGCCAGCAGTTTCCGGGTAGCGGGAGCCCGCACAGATACGCAGTATTTT
CASSFRVAGARTDTQYF
>-|TRBJ1-3|-|11|TRBV20-1
TGCAGCTCCGTAAGAGCACACACCATATATTTT
CSSVRAHTIYF
>-|TRBJ2-1|TRBD2|19|TRBV4-3
TGCGCCAGCAGCCAAGATACGGGGGGGGCCGTGAGCTCCTACAATGAGCAGTTCTTC
CASSQDTGGAVSSYNEQFF
>-|TRBJ1-1|-|13|TRBV5-1
TGCGCCAGCAGCAAATATTGGAACACTGAAGCTTTCTTT
CASSKYWNTEAFF
>-|TRBJ1-6|-|13|TRBV18
TGTGCCAGCTCAACCTCGAATAATTCACCCCTCCACTTT
CASSTSNNSPLHF
>-|TRBJ2-5|-|14|TRBV5-6
TGTGCCAGCAGCTGGCTCAGGGGTCGTGAGACCCAGTACTTC
CASSWLRGRETQYF
>-|TRBJ1-1|-|15|TRBV6-5
TGTGCCAGCGGCCCCTCCAGAATCATGAACACTGAAGCTTTCTTT
CASGPSRIMNTEAFF
>many|TRBJ1-5|-|16|TRBV20-1
TGCAGTGCTAGTATTGGGGACCCGGACGGCAATCAGCCCCAGCATTTT
CSASIGDPDGNQPQHF
>-|TRBJ2-7|TRBD2|14|TRBV30
TGTGCCTGGAGTACGGGACTAGATCCCTACGAGCAGTACTTC
CAWSTGLDPYEQYF
>-|TRBJ1-2|TRBD1|14|TRBV7-2
TGTGCCAGCAGCTTAGCGGAGACAGGGAGCGGCTACACCTTC
CASSLAETGSGYTF
>-|TRBJ1-2|TRBD1|15|TRBV2
TGTGCCAGCACCATAGGACAGGGTGGGTTCTATGGCTACACCTTC
CASTIGQGGFYGYTF
>-|TRBJ1-1|-|14|TRBV5-4
TGTGCCAGCAGCCCGATCCAGGGGAGAACTGAAGCTTTCTTT
CASSPIQGRTEAFF
>few|TRBJ1-2|-|13|TRBV15
TGTGCCACCAGCACACGGGCCCACTATGGCTACACCTTC
CATSTRAHYGYTF
>-|TRBJ1-4|-|15|TRBV27
TGTGCCAGCAGTTTCTCAGGGGCAAGCGGTGAAAAACTGTTTTTT
CASSFSGASGEKLFF
>once|TRBJ1-6|-|14|TRBV30
TGTGCCTTTGCCGCCGGGGGAGAGGATTCACCCCTCCACTTT
CAFAAGGEDSPLHF
>once|TRBJ2-7|-|17|TRBV12-2
TGTGCAAGTCGCCCATCCGCCTCCTCGCGGCGATCCTACGAGCAGTACTTC
CASRPSASSRRSYEQYF
>-|TRBJ1-3|-|13|TRBV30
TGTGCCTGGAGTTTTGACTCTGGAAACACCATATATTTT
CAWSFDSGNTIYF
>-|TRBJ1-6|TRBD1|13|TRBV27
TGTGCCAGCATGGGACAGGGTAATTCACCCCTCCACTTT
CASMGQGNSPLHF
>-|TRBJ1-1|-|12|TRBV9
TGTGCCAGCACCCGGTGGGGGCAGGAAGCTTTCTTT
CASTRWGQEAFF
>-|TRBJ2-2|-|14|TRBV6-5
TGTGCCAGCATCTCACTTGGGGGGCAGGGGGAGCTGTTTTTT
CASISLGGQGELFF
>-|TRBJ2-3|-|15|TRBV5-6
TGTGCCAGCAGCTTGTCCCTTGGGGCCACAGATACGCAGTATTTT
CASSLSLGATDTQYF
>-|TRBJ2-4|-|14|TRBV7-2
TGTGCCAGCAGCTTAGCGGAGGGGGCTGACATTCAGTACTTC
CASSLAEGADIQYF
>-|TRBJ2-2|TRBD1|17|TRBV5-8
TGTGCCAGCAGTTGGACAGGGGACTCCTCGGGCACCGGGGAGCTGTTTTTT
CASSWTGDSSGTGELFF
>-|TRBJ2-1|-|17|TRBV7-2
TGTGCCAGCAGCCCACGCCGCGGATCAGGAGTCTACAATGAGCAGTTCTTC
CASSPRRGSGVYNEQFF
>-|TRBJ1-1|-|13|TRBV29-1
TGCAGCGTTGTGACGGTCCCGAACACTGAAGCTTTCTTT
CSVVTVPNTEAFF
>-|TRBJ1-1|-|13|TRBV28
TGTGCCAGCACTCTACCTGGGACATCTTCAGCTTTCTTT
CASTLPGTSSAFF
>-|TRBJ1-2|-|13|TRBV7-2
TGTGCCAGCAGCTTAGGGCAGGTTAAGGGCTACACCTTC
CASSLGQVKGYTF
>-|TRBJ1-5|-|15|TRBV6-2/TRBV6-3
TGTGCCAGCAGTAACTTCCAGGATAGCAATCAGCCCCAGCATTTT
CASSNFQDSNQPQHF
>once|TRBJ1-1|-|14|TRBV11-2
TGTGCCAGCAGCTTTCAGGGCGTGAACACTGAAGCTTTCTTT
CASSFQGVNTEAFF
>-|TRBJ1-2|-|16|TRBV19
TGTGCCAGTAGTATAGATTTGGAGCCGACCCCCTTTGGCTACACCTTC
CASSIDLEPTPFGYTF
>-|TRBJ2-2|-|13|TRBV7-2
TGTGCCAGCAGCTTAGATTTCTCAAGGGAGCTGTTTTTT
CASSLDFSRELFF
>-|TRBJ1-1|-|13|TRBV5-8
TGTGCCAGCAGGTATAGGGGGTCCACTGAAGCTTTCTTT
CASRYRGSTEAFF
>few|TRBJ1-1|TRBD1|14|TRBV11-2
TGTGCCAGCTTGGGAAACAGGGGGAGTACTGAAGCTTTCTTT
CASLGNRGSTEAFF
>-|TRBJ2-2|-|15|TRBV18
TGTGCCAGCTCACCCCGTCCTGGGGGCGCCGGGGAGCTGTTTTTT
CASSPRPGGAGELFF
>-|TRBJ2-5|-|14|TRBV3-1/TRBV3-2
TGTGCCAGCAGCCAACGAGGGGTAAAAGAGACCCAGTACTTC
CASSQRGVKETQYF
>-|TRBJ1-1|-|15|TRBV6-2/TRBV6-3
TGTGCCAGCAGTTACCTGGGGGGGCTGAACACTGAAGCTTTCTTT
CASSYLGGLNTEAFF
>-|TRBJ1-1|TRBD1|15|TRBV4-3
TGCGCCAGCAGCCAACCCCAGGGGGCGAACACTGAAGCTTTCTTT
CASSQPQGANTEAFF
>-|TRBJ2-3|-|17|TRBV15
TGTGCCACCAGCAGAGATCTACGTCTATCCTATAATGACCTAAGCGGTTTT
CATSRDLRLSYNDLSGF